This note documents a single T cell receptor beta chain sequence. Its antigen is as yet unknown. The record originates from a study of OX40 agonist ivuxolimab in advanced cancers. Study details: As their treatment, patients were administered ivuxolimab, an agonistic anti-OX40 (CD134) antibody.

Produced via immunoSEQ multiplex PCR; TCRdb's table is partial and in-frame only. The repertoire holds around 58,000 clones, with 85% to 90% as singletons. Points from the study as a whole: Within 6 weeks, CD4+ and CD8+ blood T cells expanded clonally at 0.1 to 3.0 mg/kg. Compared with others, partial responders at 0.1-3.0 mg/kg displayed clonal expansion among the lowest.

CDR3 length: 14 residues. Per germline, CDR1 GTSNPN and CDR2 SVGIG (reference sequence). The V and J ends lost 2 bases and 5 bases respectively, with 16 bases between them. The gene calls are TRBV30 and TRBJ2-7; D remains ambiguous. This clonotype originated in an adult with an advanced solid tumor such as melanoma, head and neck, liver or kidney cancer. Specimen: CD4+ or CD8+ T cells sorted from blood, collected in a trial of the OX40 agonist ivuxolimab. The CDR3 DNA reads as TGTGCCTGGAGTCTTATACAGAGGCCCGACGAGCAGTACTTC. This sequence encodes CAWSLIQRPDEQYF.